These 18 T cell receptor beta chains came from one sample sequenced in a study of blood T cell repertoires in COVID-19. The table came from immunoSEQ multiplex PCR; TCRdb's copy has only in-frame clones and leaves some out. Of approximately 340,000 clones in the sample, roughly nine tenths were seen once. Material: PBMCs or T cells enriched from blood (not recorded which). The source is a woman between 40 and 55 years old who had been exposed to COVID-19.

This chain links TRBV6-2 or TRBV6-3 with TRBJ2-3; 7 bases align to TRBD1. CDR1 and CDR2 from the germline V gene are MNHEY and SVGEGT. This CDR3 is built from 17 residues. Unmatched junction bases numbered 10, after V lost 2 bases and J lost 2 bases. CDR3 amino acids: CASSYHPVDRATDTQYF. The CDR3 nucleotides read TGTGCCAGCAGTTACCACCCCGTTGACAGGGCCACAGATACGCAGTATTTT.

This clone was seen only a few times. The V gene is TRBV3-1 (or the pseudogene TRBV3-2), the J gene TRBJ1-1; 8 bases align to TRBD1. CDR1 is LGHDT, CDR2 YNNKEL, per germline (reference sequence). The CDR3 has 16 amino acids. The V and J ends lost 3 bases and 1 base, in that order; junction bases with no gene match: 7. Here the CDR3 DNA reads TGTGCCAGCAGCCAGCGGACAGGGAGGGGGAACACTGAAGCTTTCTTT. This codes for CASSQRTGRGNTEAFF.

The chain links TRBV12-3 or TRBV12-4 to TRBJ1-1, with a possible D match to TRBD1 (5 bases). The CDR3 sequence is 13 residues long. V was cut by 5 bases and J by 5 bases, with 12 bases left in between. CDR3 loop: CASSRGGGTEAFF. CDR3 DNA: TGTGCCAGCAGTCGTGGGGGGGGAACTGAAGCTTTCTTT.

This chain joins TRBV10-3 and TRBJ2-5; D possibly corresponds to TRBD1 (5 bases). CDR3 length: 14 residues. Trimming stripped 0 bases from V and 5 bases from J, with 10 bases between. The germline gives CDR1 ENHRY, CDR2 SYGVKD. Here the CDR3 reads CAISESGAVETQYF. DNA of the CDR3: TGTGCCATCAGTGAGTCAGGGGCGGTGGAGACCCAGTACTTC.

This chain connects TRBV5-1 to TRBJ1-1; TRBD1 matches 7 bases. Germline lookup yields CDR1 SGHRS and CDR2 YFSETQ. CDR3 length: 15 amino acids. The V and J ends lost 5 bases and 1 base, in that order; junction bases with no gene match: 8. This CDR3 is CASSTAGTANTEAFF. The CDR3 nucleotides are TGCGCCAGCAGTACCGCCGGGACAGCGAACACTGAAGCTTTCTTT.

The CDR3 region has the DNA TGTGCCAGCAGCCCGAGCGCTCTCGGTCCGCAGTATTTT. Translating it yields CASSPSALGPQYF. This rearrangement joins TRBV5-4 to TRBJ2-3; D not resolved. The CDR3 runs to 13 residues. Trimming took off 4 bases at V and 10 bases at J, with 16 bases between the two ends. Germline assignment: CDR1 SGHNT and CDR2 YYREEE (reference sequence).

The chain has TRBV10-2 and TRBJ1-6; 7 nucleotides agree with TRBD1. This CDR3 has 17 residues. Germline trimming cut 2 bases from V and 7 bases from J; bases unmatched to any gene: 11. Germline V gene lookup returns CDR1 WSHSY and CDR2 SAAADI. CDR3 sequence reads: CASSEDRERGGNSPLHF. The CDR3 nucleotides read TGCGCCAGCAGTGAGGACAGGGAGCGGGGGGGAAATTCACCCCTCCACTTT.

The chain links TRBV28 to TRBJ1-5, with D possibly matching TRBD1 (5 bases). CDR3 length equals 17 residues. From germline, CDR1 is MDHEN and CDR2 SYDVKM. Trimming took off 6 bases at V and 0 bases at J, with 18 bases between the two ends. The CDR3 region has the DNA TGTGCCAGCAGCCTACGGCTGACAGCATATAGCAATCAGCCCCAGCATTTT. This encodes CASSLRLTAYSNQPQHF.

V usage is TRBV14 and J usage is TRBJ2-1; 9 bases agree with TRBD2. CDR1 SGHDN and CDR2 FVKESK come from the germline V gene. V was pared by 3 bases and J by 0 bases, with 9 bases of the junction left unmatched. This CDR3 has 18 amino acids. Written as DNA, the CDR3 is TGTGCCAGCAGCCACGGAAGGAGCGGGAGGCCCTCCTACAATGAGCAGTTCTTC. This translates into CASSHGRSGRPSYNEQFF.

The chain recombines TRBV29-1 with TRBJ1-4; D unresolved. Trimming stripped 7 bases from V and 8 bases from J, with 17 bases between. The germline V gene has CDR1 SQVTM and CDR2 ANQGSEA. The CDR3 contains 13 residues. The CDR3 loop reads CSAQRRFREKLFF. The CDR3 DNA follows: TGCAGCGCCCAGAGGAGGTTTAGGGAAAAACTGTTTTTT. Drawing the rest from reference TRBV29-1 and TRBJ1-4, the complete variable domain is SAVISQKPSRDICQRGTSLTIQCQVDSQVTMMFWYRQQPGQSLTLIATANQGSEATYESGFVIDKFPISRPNLTFSTLTVSNMSPEDSSIYLCSAQRRFREKLFFGSGTQLSVL.

The rearrangement links TRBV5-6 to TRBJ1-2; 7 bases fit TRBD1. Trimming at V came to 4 bases and at J to 2 bases, leaving 5 bases not matched to a gene. Germline CDR1 and CDR2: SGHDT and YYEEEE. CDR3 length: 14 amino acids. Here the CDR3 DNA reads TGTGCCAGCAGCCCAGGCAGGGGGAACTATGGCTACACCTTC. Translated: CASSPGRGNYGYTF.

The chain is built from TRBV15 and TRBJ1-2, with TRBD1 matching 8 bases. CDR1 is LNHNV, CDR2 YYDKDF, per germline (reference sequence). The CDR3 contains 17 residues. J gave up 4 bases and V 0 bases, and 10 bases lay outside the gene matches. CDR3 amino acids: CATSRDPDRVSGYGYTF. The CDR3 DNA sequence: TGTGCCACCAGCAGAGATCCGGACAGGGTCAGCGGCTATGGCTACACCTTC.

CDR3: CASSLGQGGLRGGEAFF. Written as DNA, the CDR3 is TGCGCCAGCAGCCTTGGACAGGGTGGCCTCAGGGGAGGTGAAGCTTTCTTT. The chain joins TRBV4-3 to TRBJ1-1, with TRBD1 matching over 8 bases. The CDR3 loop spans 17 amino acids. V lost 4 bases, J lost 7 bases, and 17 bases stayed unmatched. Germline CDR1 LGHNA, CDR2 YSLEER.

The chain couples TRBV7-8 to TRBJ2-7; D gene ambiguous. The V end lost 3 bases, the J end lost 0 bases, and 12 bases lay between the germline ends. CDR3 length: 15 residues. CDR1 SGHVS and CDR2 FQNEAQ come from the germline V gene. CDR3 protein: CASSFGSGVSYEQYF. DNA for the CDR3: TGTGCCAGCAGCTTTGGCTCCGGAGTCTCCTACGAGCAGTACTTC.

The chain couples TRBV6-5 to TRBJ1-2, with 7 bases aligning to TRBD1. Trimming removed 2 bases from V and 5 bases from J; junction bases left unmatched: 2. The germline V gene encodes CDR1 MNHEY and CDR2 SVGAGI. This CDR3 is built from 13 residues. As DNA, the CDR3 is TGTGCCAGCAGTTACCCACAGGGGTATGGCTACACCTTC. This gives the protein CASSYPQGYGYTF.

The chain joins TRBV20-1 to TRBJ1-1, with TRBD1 as a possible D gene (5 bases). Trimming pared 3 bases from V and 4 bases from J, leaving 12 bases between. The CDR3 is 13 residues long. Germline V lookup: CDR1 DFQATT, CDR2 SNEGSKA (reference sequence). The CDR3 sequence is CSASGWRGTEAFF. The CDR3 region has the DNA TGCAGTGCTAGTGGTTGGAGGGGCACTGAAGCTTTCTTT.

As concerns this clone: The germline gene is not matched at one end of the junction; a read error may be the cause. The chain carries TRBV15 and TRBJ1-5; D call uncertain. CDR1 and CDR2 (germline): LNHNV, YYDKDF (reference sequence). There are 14 residues in the CDR3. Written as DNA, the CDR3 is TGTGCCACCAGCAGAGAGGGTAGCAGTCAGCCCCAGCATTTT. This encodes CATSREGSSQPQHF.

The chain employs TRBV27 and TRBJ2-1; D possibly corresponds to TRBD2 (5 bases). This CDR3 contains 13 residues. The V gene lost 8 bases and the J gene lost 7 bases, with 15 bases spanning the gap. Per the germline V gene, CDR1 is MNHEY and CDR2 is SMNVEV (reference sequence). This CDR3 reads CASGRGFPNEQFF. The CDR3 DNA sequence: TGTGCCAGCGGACGGGGTTTTCCGAATGAGCAGTTCTTC.